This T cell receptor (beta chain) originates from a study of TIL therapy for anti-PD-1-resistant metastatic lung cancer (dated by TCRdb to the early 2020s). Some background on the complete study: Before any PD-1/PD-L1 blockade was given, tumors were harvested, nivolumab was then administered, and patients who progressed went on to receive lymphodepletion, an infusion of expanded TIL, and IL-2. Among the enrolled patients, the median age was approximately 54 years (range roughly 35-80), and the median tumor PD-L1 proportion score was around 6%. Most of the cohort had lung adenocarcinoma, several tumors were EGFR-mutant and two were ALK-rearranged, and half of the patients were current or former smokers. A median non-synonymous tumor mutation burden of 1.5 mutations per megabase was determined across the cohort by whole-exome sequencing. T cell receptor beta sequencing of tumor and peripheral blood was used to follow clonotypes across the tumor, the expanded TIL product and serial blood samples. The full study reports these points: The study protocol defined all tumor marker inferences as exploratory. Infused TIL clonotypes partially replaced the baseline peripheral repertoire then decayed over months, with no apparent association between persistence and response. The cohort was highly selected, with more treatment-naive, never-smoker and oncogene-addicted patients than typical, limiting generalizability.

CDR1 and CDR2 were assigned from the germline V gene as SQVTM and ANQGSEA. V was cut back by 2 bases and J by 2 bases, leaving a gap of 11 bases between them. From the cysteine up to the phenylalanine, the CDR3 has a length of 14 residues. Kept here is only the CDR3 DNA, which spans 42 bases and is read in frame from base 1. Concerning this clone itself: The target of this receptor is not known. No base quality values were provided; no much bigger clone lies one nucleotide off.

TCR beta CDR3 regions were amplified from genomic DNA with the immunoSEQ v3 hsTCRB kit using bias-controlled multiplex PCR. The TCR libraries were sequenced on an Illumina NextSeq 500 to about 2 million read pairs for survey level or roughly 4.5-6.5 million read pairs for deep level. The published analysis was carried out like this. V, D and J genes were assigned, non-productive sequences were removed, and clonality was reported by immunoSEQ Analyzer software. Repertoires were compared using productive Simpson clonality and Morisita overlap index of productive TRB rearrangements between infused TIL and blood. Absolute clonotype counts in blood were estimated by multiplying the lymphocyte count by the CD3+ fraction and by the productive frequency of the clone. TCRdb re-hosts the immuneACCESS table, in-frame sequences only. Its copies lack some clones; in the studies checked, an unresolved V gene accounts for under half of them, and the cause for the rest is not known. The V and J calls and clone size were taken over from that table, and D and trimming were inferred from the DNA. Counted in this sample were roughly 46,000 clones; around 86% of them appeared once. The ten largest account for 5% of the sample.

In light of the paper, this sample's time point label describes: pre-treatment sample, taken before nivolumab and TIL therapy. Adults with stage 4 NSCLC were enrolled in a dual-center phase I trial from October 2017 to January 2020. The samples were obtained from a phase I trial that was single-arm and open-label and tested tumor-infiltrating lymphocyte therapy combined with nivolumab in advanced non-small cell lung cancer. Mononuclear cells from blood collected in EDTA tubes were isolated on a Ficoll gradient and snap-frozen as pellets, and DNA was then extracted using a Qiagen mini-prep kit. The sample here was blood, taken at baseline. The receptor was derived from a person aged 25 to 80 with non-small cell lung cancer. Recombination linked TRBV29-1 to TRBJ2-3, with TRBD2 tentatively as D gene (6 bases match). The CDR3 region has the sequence CSVESGLLTDTQYF. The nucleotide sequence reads TGCAGCGTTGAATCGGGACTCCTCACAGATACGCAGTATTTT.